This T cell receptor (beta chain) derives from a study of control samples from healthy donors and cancer patients. The CDR3 is made up of 15 amino acids. Germline V gene lookup returns CDR1 MNHEY and CDR2 SVGAGI. V was pared by 5 bases and J by 4 bases, with 9 bases of the junction left unmatched. The data were produced by immunoSEQ multiplex PCR, yet TCRdb's version contains in-frame clones alone and is incomplete. This sample carries 140,000 or so clones, around 90% of them seen once, and the ten largest clones take 4% to 5.5%. The chain is built from TRBV6-5 and TRBJ2-5; 8 nucleotides match TRBD1. Sequenced input: blood. The source of this sequence is a man aged 30 to 45 in good health. The CDR3 loop reads CASSTPGGGLETQYF. The CDR3 DNA is TGTGCCAGCAGTACCCCAGGGGGCGGATTAGAGACCCAGTACTTC.